This T cell receptor beta chain was obtained from a study of T cells after yellow fever vaccination. In the study overall: With SMART-Seq v4 Ultra Low Input, the fractions containing low cell numbers were prepared.

The germline CDR1 and CDR2 sequences are LNHNV and YYDKDF (reference sequence). J gave up 0 bases and V 3 bases, and 18 bases lay outside the gene matches. The length of the CDR3 is 20 residues. This clonotype was seen a handful of times. No antigen is known for it. Study findings and constraints: The booster saw the reappearance of most primary-vaccination clones (roughly 97% CD4, 88% CD8). FACS-sorted repertoires might harbor abundant contaminating clonotypes from the bulk population.

For TCR, cDNA came from 5'RACE template switching, which added a universal primer site and UMIs. Each CDR3 protein is one row after TCRdb ran MiXCR on the 5' RACE reads. The table has about 430,000 distinct CDR3 sequences, under 20% seen once; the top ten hold over 15%. This chain links TRBV15 with TRBJ1-2; 8 bases are a match to TRBD1. The clonotype comes from a young man who received the YFV17D yellow fever vaccine. The sequences come from PBMCs, collected before the yellow fever booster vaccination. The CDR3: CATSRDRVLVRRTSNYGYTF. The CDR3 DNA follows: TGTGCCACCAGCAGGGACAGGGTTCTTGTCCGTCGCACCTCTAACTATGGCTACACCTTC.